This record covers a single TCR beta chain. During the collection period, no donor immune events like infections were recorded. Measured with immunoSEQ multiplex PCR; TCRdb has only the in-frame clones, and not every one. The data contain about 54,000 clones, approximately 89% of them singletons. The data were taken from a study of identifying expanded T cells in peripheral blood. The sample comprised blood. The sequence was obtained from a person aged 18-70 years in good health.

CDR3 coding DNA: TGTGCCAGCGTTTCGGTCGATAGAGAAAAACTGTTTTTT. This codes for CASVSVDREKLFF. The gene calls are TRBV2 and TRBJ1-4; D is uncertain. Trimming stripped 8 bases from V and 8 bases from J, with 15 bases between. The CDR3 is 13 residues long. The germline V gene encodes CDR1 SNHLY and CDR2 FYNNEI.